Below are 19 T cell receptor beta chains sequenced from a single sample in a study of cytomegalovirus exposure and HLA in healthy donors. The PCR was carried out with 60 Vbeta primers and 13 Jbeta primers. Data came from immunoSEQ multiplex PCR; TCRdb stores just in-frame clones and leaves some out. The data show around 200,000 clones, with around 83% seen just once and approximately 1.2% held by the top ten. Sequencing was carried out using PBMCs. These receptors were collected from a girl aged 2-10 years in good health and CMV-seropositive.

This clone was recorded only once. V is TRBV7-2 and J is TRBJ2-7; 8 bases align to TRBD2. Looked up from germline, CDR1 is SGHTA and CDR2 is FQGNSA. The CDR3 sequence is 15 residues long. J gave up 3 bases and V 4 bases, and 8 bases lay outside the gene matches. Here the CDR3 reads CASSSLTSEHYEQYF. DNA for the CDR3: TGTGCCAGCAGCTCCCTGACTAGCGAGCACTACGAGCAGTACTTC.

The chain links TRBV30 to TRBJ1-2; 9 nucleotides align to TRBD1. CDR3 length: 12 amino acids. Trimming cost V 6 bases and J 3 bases; bases outside gene matches: 2. CDR1 GTSNPN and CDR2 SVGIG come from the germline V gene (reference sequence). CDR3 in DNA: TGTGCCTGCCGACAGGGGGACTATGGCTACACCTTC. Amino acid sequence: CACRQGDYGYTF.

This clone was seen only a few times. The rearrangement joins TRBV25-1 to TRBJ1-1, with 8 bases that match TRBD1. Per germline, CDR1 MGHDK and CDR2 SYGVNS. The V and J ends lost 7 bases and 1 base, in that order; junction bases with no gene match: 5. The CDR3 is 14 residues long. This chain's CDR3 is CASTTGDRNTEAFF. In DNA, the CDR3 is TGTGCCAGCACGACAGGGGACCGGAACACTGAAGCTTTCTTT.

This clone appeared once. The chain employs TRBV19 and TRBJ1-1; D is uncertain. The CDR3 has 15 residues. From germline, CDR1 is LNHDA and CDR2 SQIVND (reference sequence). V shed 6 bases and J shed 0 bases, with 14 bases lying between them. CDR3 DNA sequence: TGTGCCAGTAGCCTCCGGTGGGCCCTGAACACTGAAGCTTTCTTT. Translation: CASSLRWALNTEAFF.

This clone was picked up one time. CDR3 sequence: CASSAGGGYLGGYTF. The DNA of the CDR3 is TGTGCCAGCAGCGCGGGGGGCGGCTACTTGGGTGGCTACACCTTC. This sequence joins TRBV9 and TRBJ1-2, with a possible D match to TRBD1 (6 bases). This CDR3 comprises 15 residues. Per the germline V gene, CDR1 is SGDLS and CDR2 is YYNGEE. V was pared by 3 bases and J by 7 bases, with 19 bases between.

The chain uses TRBV2 and TRBJ2-7; 12 bases are shared with TRBD1. The V gene's germline CDR1 is SNHLY and CDR2 FYNNEI. The CDR3 contains 16 residues. V lost 7 bases to trimming and J lost 6 bases; unmatched junction nucleotides: 13. The CDR3 DNA follows: TGTGCCAGCACCCCAGATCCGGGACAGGGGGCTGGCGAGCAGTACTTC. Its protein is CASTPDPGQGAGEQYF.

As DNA, the CDR3 is TGCAGCCCGGGACACTATAATTCACCCCTCCACTTT. Translated: CSPGHYNSPLHF. The chain is built from TRBV29-1 and TRBJ1-6, with a possible D match to TRBD1 (6 bases). Trimming stripped 8 bases from V and 3 bases from J, with 8 bases between. This CDR3 contains 12 residues. Germline CDR1 reads SQVTM; CDR2 reads ANQGSEA.

This clone came up once. The junction and the germline gene differ at one end; a read error may be behind it. The chain employs TRBV27 and TRBJ2-7, with 7 nucleotides matching TRBD1. This CDR3 contains 15 residues. Germline assignment: CDR1 MNHEY and CDR2 SMNVEV (reference sequence). This CDR3 is CASTAIPQGSSEQYF. CDR3 nucleotide sequence: TGTGCCAGCACAGCCATTCCACAGGGGTCCTCCGAGCAGTACTTC.

CDR3 sequence: CASSLDWTQYF. CDR3 in DNA: TGTGCCAGCAGCCTGGACTGGACCCAGTACTTC. The chain combines TRBV7-9 with TRBJ2-5, with D tentatively TRBD2 (5 bases). The V end was cut by 5 bases, the J end by 7 bases, with 8 bases between. The germline V gene encodes CDR1 SEHNR and CDR2 FQNEAQ (reference sequence). The CDR3 is 11 residues long.

The chain employs TRBV9 and TRBJ2-7, with 9 bases aligning to TRBD2. J gave up 3 bases and V 0 bases, and 10 bases lay outside the gene matches. This CDR3 contains 17 residues. Germline-derived CDR1 and CDR2 are SGDLS and YYNGEE. Here the CDR3 DNA reads TGTGCCAGCAGCGTAGAGGCTAGCGGGGCGGGATACTACGAGCAGTACTTC. Residues: CASSVEASGAGYYEQYF.

V gene TRBV5-8 combines with J gene TRBJ1-2; tentative D call: TRBD1 (6 bases). The CDR3 loop spans 15 amino acids. Germline V gene lookup returns CDR1 SGHTS and CDR2 YDEGEE. Deletions cut 4 bases from V and 4 bases from J, with 17 bases between. This CDR3 is CASSTGNRVTYGYTF. The CDR3 DNA follows: TGTGCCAGCAGCACAGGGAACAGGGTCACCTATGGCTACACCTTC.

The V gene is TRBV6-5, the J gene TRBJ1-4; the match to TRBD1 covers 9 bases. With V trimmed by 8 bases and J by 8 bases, 12 bases remained unmatched. Per the germline V gene, CDR1 is MNHEY and CDR2 is SVGAGI. The length of the CDR3 is 15 residues. CDR3 amino acids: CASGLDDRGWEKLFF. The CDR3 nucleotides read TGTGCCAGCGGATTAGACGACAGGGGGTGGGAAAAACTGTTTTTT.

V is TRBV9 and J is TRBJ2-1; tentatively, D is TRBD2 (6 bases). The CDR3 is made up of 17 amino acids. Between the trimmed V and J ends, which lost 0 bases and 1 base, there was a span of 14 bases. Germline CDR1 is SGDLS and CDR2 is YYNGEE. The CDR3 region has the DNA TGTGCCAGCAGCGTAGAAGTATTGGCGGGGTCCTACAATGAGCAGTTCTTC. This gives the protein CASSVEVLAGSYNEQFF.

The V call is TRBV12-5, the J call TRBJ2-7; 7 bases fit TRBD2. This CDR3 has 14 residues. In germline, CDR1 is LGHNT, CDR2 FRNRAP. Trimming removed 5 bases from V and 7 bases from J; junction bases left unmatched: 11. The CDR3 sequence is CASGPGTTPREQYF. CDR3 bases: TGTGCTAGTGGTCCCGGGACTACCCCCCGTGAGCAGTACTTC.

The rearrangement uses TRBV7-8 and TRBJ2-2; TRBD2 matches 12 bases. The junction had 11 bases not matched to a gene; V was cut back by 5 bases and J by 4 bases. The CDR3 is 18 residues long. Germline V gene sequence: CDR1 SGHVS, CDR2 FQNEAQ. CDR3 loop: CASSRPASGRAATGELFF. The CDR3 DNA is TGTGCCAGCAGCAGGCCCGCTAGCGGGAGGGCCGCCACCGGGGAGCTGTTTTTT. The full variable domain, its missing parts supplied by reference TRBV7-8 and TRBJ2-2, is GAGVSQSPRYKVAKRGQDVALRCDPISGHVSLFWYQQALGQGPEFLTYFQNEAQLDKSGLPSDRFFAERPEGSVSTLKIQRTQQEDSAVYLCASSRPASGRAATGELFFGEGSRLTVL.

This chain connects TRBV6-1 to TRBJ2-1; 9 bases fit TRBD2. V lost 5 bases to trimming and J lost 4 bases; unmatched junction nucleotides: 3. The CDR3 totals 14 residues. Germline V lookup: CDR1 MNHNS, CDR2 SASEGT. CDR3 loop: CASSLAGQYNEQFF. CDR3 bases: TGTGCCAGCAGTCTAGCGGGACAGTACAATGAGCAGTTCTTC.

The V call is TRBV6-5, the J call TRBJ1-6; D is uncertain. V was cut by 4 bases and J by 1 base, with 8 bases left in between. The CDR3 covers 15 residues. CDR1 MNHEY and CDR2 SVGAGI come from the germline V gene. DNA of the CDR3: TGTGCCAGCAGTTTAGGGAGTTCCTATAATTCACCCCTCCACTTT. Translation: CASSLGSSYNSPLHF.

The genes are TRBV5-1 and TRBJ2-1; D is undetermined. Germline V gives CDR1 SGHRS, CDR2 YFSETQ. This CDR3 comprises 16 residues. V lost 4 bases, J lost 5 bases, and 19 bases lay in between. The CDR3 here is CASSPLAWNADNEQFF. The CDR3 DNA reads TGCGCCAGCAGCCCCTTGGCGTGGAACGCGGACAATGAGCAGTTCTTC.

A remark on this clone: At one boundary the junction diverges from the germline segment, which might be a read error. The chain carries TRBV6-4 and TRBJ2-2; the D gene is possibly TRBD2 (6 bases). The CDR3 is made up of 13 amino acids. CDR1 MRHNA and CDR2 SNTAGT come from the germline V gene. The CDR3 loop is CASSERDTGELFF. CDR3 DNA: TGTGCCAGTAGTGAGCGGGACACCGGGGAGCTGTTTTTT.